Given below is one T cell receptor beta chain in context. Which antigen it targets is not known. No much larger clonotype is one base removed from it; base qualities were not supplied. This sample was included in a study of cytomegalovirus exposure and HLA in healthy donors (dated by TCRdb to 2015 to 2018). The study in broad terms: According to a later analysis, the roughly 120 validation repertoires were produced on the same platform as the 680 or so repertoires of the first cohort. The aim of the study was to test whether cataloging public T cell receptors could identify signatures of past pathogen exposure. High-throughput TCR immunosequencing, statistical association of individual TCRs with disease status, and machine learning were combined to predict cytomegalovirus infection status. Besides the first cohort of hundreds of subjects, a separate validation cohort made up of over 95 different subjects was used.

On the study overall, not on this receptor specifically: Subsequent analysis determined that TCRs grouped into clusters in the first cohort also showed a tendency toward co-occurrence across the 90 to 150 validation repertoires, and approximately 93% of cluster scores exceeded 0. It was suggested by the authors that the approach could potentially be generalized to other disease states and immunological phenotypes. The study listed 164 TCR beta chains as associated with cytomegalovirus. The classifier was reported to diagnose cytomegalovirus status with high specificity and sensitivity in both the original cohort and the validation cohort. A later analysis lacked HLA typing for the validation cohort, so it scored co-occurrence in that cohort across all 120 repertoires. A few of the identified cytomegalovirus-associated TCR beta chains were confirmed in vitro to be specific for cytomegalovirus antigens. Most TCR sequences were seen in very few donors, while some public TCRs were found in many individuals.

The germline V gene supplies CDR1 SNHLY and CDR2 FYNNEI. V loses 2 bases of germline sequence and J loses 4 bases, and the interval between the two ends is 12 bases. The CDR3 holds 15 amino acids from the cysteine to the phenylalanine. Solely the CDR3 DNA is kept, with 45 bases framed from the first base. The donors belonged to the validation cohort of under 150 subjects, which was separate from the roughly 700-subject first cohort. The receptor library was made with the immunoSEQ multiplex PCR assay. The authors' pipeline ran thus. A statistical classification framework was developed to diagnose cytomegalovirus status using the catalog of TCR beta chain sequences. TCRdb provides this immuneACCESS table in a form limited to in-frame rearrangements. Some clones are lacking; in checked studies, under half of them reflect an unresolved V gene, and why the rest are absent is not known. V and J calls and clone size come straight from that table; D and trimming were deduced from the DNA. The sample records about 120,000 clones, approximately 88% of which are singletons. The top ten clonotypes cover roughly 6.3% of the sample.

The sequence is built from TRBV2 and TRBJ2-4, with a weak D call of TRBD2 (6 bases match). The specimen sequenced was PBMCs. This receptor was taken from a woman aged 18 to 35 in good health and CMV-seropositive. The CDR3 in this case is CASSESGLGKNIQYF. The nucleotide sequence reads TGTGCCAGCAGTGAATCGGGACTGGGTAAAAACATTCAGTACTTC.